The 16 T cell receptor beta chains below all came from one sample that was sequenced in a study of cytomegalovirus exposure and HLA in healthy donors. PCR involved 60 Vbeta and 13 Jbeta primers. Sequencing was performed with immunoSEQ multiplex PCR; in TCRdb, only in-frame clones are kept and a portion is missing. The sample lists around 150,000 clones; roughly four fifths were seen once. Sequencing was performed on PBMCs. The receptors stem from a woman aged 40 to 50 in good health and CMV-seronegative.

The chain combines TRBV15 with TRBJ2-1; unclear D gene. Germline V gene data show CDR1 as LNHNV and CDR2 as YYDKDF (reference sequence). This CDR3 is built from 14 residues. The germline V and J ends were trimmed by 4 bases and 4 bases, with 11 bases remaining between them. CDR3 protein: CATSTGRVYNEQFF. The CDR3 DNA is TGTGCCACCAGCACCGGTCGCGTTTACAATGAGCAGTTCTTC.

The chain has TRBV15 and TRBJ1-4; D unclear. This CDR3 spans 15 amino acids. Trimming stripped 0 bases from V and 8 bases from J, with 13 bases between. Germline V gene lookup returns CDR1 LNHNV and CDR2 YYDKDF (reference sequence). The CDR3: CATSRDNPSREKLFF. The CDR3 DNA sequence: TGTGCCACCAGCAGAGACAATCCCTCGCGGGAAAAACTGTTTTTT.

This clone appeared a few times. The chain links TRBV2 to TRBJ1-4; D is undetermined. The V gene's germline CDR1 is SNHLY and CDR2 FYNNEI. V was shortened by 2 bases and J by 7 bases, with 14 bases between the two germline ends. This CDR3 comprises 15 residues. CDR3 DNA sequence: TGTGCCAGCAGTGAATACACGGGGAGGAGTGAAAAACTGTTTTTT. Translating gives CASSEYTGRSEKLFF. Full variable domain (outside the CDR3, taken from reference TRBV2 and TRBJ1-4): EPEVTQTPSHQVTQMGQEVILRCVPISNHLYFYWYRQILGQKVEFLVSFYNNEISEKSEIFDDQFSVERPDGSNFTLKIRSTKLEDSAMYFCASSEYTGRSEKLFFGSGTQLSVL.

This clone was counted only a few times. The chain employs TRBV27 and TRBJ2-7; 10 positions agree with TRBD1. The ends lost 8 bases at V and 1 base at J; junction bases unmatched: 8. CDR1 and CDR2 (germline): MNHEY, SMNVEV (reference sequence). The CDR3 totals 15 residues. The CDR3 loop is CASGIPGQGSYEQYF. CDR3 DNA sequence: TGTGCCAGCGGGATACCGGGACAGGGGTCCTACGAGCAGTACTTC.

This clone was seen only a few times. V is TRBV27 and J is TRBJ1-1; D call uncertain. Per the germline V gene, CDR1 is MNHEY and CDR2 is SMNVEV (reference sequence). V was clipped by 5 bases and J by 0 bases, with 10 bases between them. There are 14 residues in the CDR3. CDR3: CASSQTFMNTEAFF. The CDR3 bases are TGTGCCAGCAGTCAGACATTTATGAACACTGAAGCTTTCTTT.

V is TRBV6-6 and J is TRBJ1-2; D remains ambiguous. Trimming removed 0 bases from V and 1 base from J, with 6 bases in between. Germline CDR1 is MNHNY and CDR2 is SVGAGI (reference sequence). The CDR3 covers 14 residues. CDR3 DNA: TGTGCCAGCAGTTACTCTGGCAGTAACTATGGCTACACCTTC. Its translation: CASSYSGSNYGYTF.

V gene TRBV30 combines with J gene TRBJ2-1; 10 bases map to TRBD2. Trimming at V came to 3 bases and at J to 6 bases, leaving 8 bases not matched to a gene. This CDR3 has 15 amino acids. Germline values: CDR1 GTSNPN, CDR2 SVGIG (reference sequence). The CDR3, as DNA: TGTGCCTGGAGCCGGGGGCTAGCGGGAGCCAATGAGCAGTTCTTC. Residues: CAWSRGLAGANEQFF.

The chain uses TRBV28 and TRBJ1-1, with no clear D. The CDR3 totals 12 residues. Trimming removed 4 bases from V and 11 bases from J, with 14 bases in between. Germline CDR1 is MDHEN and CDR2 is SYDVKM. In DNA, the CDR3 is TGTGCCAGCAGTTCCACCGGGAGAAGGGCTTTCTTT. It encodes CASSSTGRRAFF. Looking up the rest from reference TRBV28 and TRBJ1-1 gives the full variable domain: DVKVTQSSRYLVKRTGEKVFLECVQDMDHENMFWYRQDPGLGLRLIYFSYDVKMKEKGDIPEGYSVSREKKERFSLILESASTNQTSMYLCASSSTGRRAFFGQGTRLTVV.

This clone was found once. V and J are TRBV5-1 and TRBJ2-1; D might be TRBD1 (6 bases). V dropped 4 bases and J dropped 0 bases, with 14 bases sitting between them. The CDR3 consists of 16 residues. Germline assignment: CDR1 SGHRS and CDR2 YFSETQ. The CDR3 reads CASSRPTGSSYNEQFF. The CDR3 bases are TGCGCCAGCAGCCGACCTACAGGGAGCTCCTACAATGAGCAGTTCTTC.

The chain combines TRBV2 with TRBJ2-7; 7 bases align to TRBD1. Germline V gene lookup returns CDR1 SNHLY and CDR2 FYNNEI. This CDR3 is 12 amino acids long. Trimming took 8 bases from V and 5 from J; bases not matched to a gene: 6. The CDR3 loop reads CASGTDKNEQYF. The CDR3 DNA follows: TGTGCCAGCGGGACAGATAAAAACGAGCAGTACTTC.

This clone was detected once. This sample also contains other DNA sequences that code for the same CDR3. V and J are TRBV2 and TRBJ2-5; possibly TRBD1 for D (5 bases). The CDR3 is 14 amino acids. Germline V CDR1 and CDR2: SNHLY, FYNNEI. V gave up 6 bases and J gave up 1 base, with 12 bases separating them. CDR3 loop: CASRPDRSQETQYF. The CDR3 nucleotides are TGTGCCAGCAGGCCCGACAGAAGCCAAGAGACCCAGTACTTC.

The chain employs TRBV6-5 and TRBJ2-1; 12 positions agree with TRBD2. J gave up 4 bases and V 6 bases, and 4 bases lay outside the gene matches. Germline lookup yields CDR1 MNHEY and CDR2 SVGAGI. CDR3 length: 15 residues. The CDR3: CASSPLAGGYNEQFF. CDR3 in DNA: TGTGCCAGCAGCCCACTAGCGGGAGGTTACAATGAGCAGTTCTTC.

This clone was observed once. The CDR3 DNA is TGCGCCAGCAGCTTCAGACAGGGGGAGGCCGGGACCCAGTACTTC. It yields the protein CASSFRQGEAGTQYF. V gene TRBV5-1 combines with J gene TRBJ2-5; 9 nucleotides align to TRBD1. This CDR3 contains 15 residues. Germline V lookup: CDR1 SGHRS, CDR2 YFSETQ. V was clipped by 2 bases and J by 7 bases; unmatched bases: 9.

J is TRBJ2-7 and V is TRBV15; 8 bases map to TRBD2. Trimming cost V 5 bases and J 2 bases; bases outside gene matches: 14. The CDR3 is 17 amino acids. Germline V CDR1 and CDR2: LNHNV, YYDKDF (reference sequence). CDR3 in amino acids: CATSSGGFRDGTYEQYF. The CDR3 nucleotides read TGTGCCACCAGCTCGGGGGGGTTCCGGGACGGCACCTACGAGCAGTACTTC.

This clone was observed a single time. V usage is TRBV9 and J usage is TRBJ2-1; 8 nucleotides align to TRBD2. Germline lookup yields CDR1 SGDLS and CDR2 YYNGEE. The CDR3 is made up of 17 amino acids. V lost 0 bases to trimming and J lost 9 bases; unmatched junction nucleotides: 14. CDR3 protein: CASSVAQLAATSSEQFF. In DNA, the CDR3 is TGTGCCAGCAGCGTAGCCCAACTAGCGGCCACGAGTAGTGAGCAGTTCTTC.

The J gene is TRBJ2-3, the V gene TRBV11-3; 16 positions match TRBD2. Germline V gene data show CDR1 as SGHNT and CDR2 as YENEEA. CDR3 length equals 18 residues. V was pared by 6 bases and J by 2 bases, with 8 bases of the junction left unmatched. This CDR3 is CASSSGLAGGPPTDTQYF. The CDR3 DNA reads TGTGCCAGCAGTTCGGGACTAGCGGGAGGGCCCCCCACAGATACGCAGTATTTT.